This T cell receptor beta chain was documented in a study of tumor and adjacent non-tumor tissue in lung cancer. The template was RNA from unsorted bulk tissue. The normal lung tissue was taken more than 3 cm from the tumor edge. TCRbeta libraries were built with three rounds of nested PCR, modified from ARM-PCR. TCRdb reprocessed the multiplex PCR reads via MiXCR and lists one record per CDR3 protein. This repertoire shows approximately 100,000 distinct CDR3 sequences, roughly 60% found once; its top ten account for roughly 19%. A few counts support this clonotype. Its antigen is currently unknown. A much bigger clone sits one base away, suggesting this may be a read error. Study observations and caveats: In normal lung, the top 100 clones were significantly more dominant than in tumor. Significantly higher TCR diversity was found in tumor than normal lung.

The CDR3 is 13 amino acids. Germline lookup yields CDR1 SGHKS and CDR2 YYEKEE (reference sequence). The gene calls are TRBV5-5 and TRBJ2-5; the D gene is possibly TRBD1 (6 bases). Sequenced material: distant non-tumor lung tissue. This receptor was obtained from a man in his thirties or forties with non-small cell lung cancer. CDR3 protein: CASSLTGSETRYF. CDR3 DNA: TGTGCCAGCAGCCTGACAGGATCGGAGACCCGGTACTTC.